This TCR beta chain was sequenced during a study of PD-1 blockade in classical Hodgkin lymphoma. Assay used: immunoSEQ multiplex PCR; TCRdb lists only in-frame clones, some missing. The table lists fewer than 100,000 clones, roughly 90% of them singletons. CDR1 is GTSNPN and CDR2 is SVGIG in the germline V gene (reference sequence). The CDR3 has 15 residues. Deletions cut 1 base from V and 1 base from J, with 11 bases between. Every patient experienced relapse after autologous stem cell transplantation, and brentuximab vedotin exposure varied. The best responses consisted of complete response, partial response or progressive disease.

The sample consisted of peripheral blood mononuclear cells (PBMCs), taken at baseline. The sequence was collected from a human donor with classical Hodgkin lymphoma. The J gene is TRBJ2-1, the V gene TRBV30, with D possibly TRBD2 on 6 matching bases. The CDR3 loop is CAWSAGGTSYNEQFF. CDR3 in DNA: TGTGCCTGGAGTGCGGGCGGGACTTCCTACAATGAGCAGTTCTTC.